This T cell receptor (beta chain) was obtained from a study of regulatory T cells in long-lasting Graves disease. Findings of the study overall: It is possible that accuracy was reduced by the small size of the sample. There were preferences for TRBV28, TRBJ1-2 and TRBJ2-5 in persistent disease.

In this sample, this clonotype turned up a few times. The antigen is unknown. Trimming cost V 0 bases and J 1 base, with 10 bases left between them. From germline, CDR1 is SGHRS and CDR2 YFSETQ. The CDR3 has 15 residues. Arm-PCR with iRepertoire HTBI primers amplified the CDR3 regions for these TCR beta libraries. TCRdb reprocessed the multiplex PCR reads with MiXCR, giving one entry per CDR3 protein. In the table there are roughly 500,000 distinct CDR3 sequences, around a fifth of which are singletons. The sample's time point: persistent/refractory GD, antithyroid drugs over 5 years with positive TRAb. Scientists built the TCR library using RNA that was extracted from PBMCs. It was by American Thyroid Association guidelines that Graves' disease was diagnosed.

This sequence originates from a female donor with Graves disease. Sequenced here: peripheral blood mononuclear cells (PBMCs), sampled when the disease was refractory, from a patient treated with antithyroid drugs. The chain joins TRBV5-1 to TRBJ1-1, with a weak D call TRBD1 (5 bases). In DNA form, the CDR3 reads TGCGCCAGCAGCTTGGGACAGCTCAAGAACACTGAAGCTTTCTTT. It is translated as CASSLGQLKNTEAFF.